Below are 31 T cell receptor beta chains sequenced from a single sample in a study of cytomegalovirus exposure and HLA in healthy donors. The repertoire was sequenced with immunoSEQ multiplex PCR; TCRdb's copy has only in-frame clones and lacks some. The repertoire includes 150,000 to 180,000 clones, 70% to 90% of them detected once, and around 20% sits in the top ten. Material for sequencing was PBMCs. The receptors originated from a man between 18 and 29 years old in good health and CMV-seropositive.

The V gene is TRBV2, the J gene TRBJ1-5; TRBD1 aligns across 8 bases. The CDR3 loop spans 15 amino acids. V shed 6 bases, J shed 2 bases, and the junction held 6 bases outside the gene matches. CDR1 and CDR2 from the germline V gene are SNHLY and FYNNEI. CDR3 sequence reads: CASSGQGTGNQPQHF. DNA for the CDR3: TGTGCCAGCAGCGGACAGGGTACGGGCAATCAGCCCCAGCATTTT.

This clone was seen a handful of times. This chain joins TRBV2 and TRBJ1-3, with D uncertain. CDR1 and CDR2 from the germline V gene are SNHLY and FYNNEI. The CDR3 is 13 residues long. V shed 3 bases and J shed 2 bases, with 5 bases lying between them. CDR3 sequence: CASSEAPGNTIYF. For the CDR3, the DNA is TGTGCCAGCAGTGAGGCCCCTGGAAACACCATATATTTT.

This clone was seen a handful of times. The chain employs TRBV19 and TRBJ2-7; TRBD1 aligns across 10 bases. The CDR3 spans 14 residues. Germline loops: CDR1 LNHDA, CDR2 SQIVND (reference sequence). J lost 5 bases, V lost 3 bases, and 4 bases had no gene match. The CDR3 DNA reads as TGTGCCAGTAGTATTAGACAGGGGGCCGACGAGCAGTACTTC. Its protein product is CASSIRQGADEQYF. The full variable domain, completed using reference TRBV19 and TRBJ2-7, is DGGITQSPKYLFRKEGQNVTLSCEQNLNHDAMYWYRQDPGQGLRLIYYSQIVNDFQKGDIAEGYSVSREKKESFPLTVTSAQKNPTAFYLCASSIRQGADEQYFGPGTRLTVT.

The chain links TRBV7-8 to TRBJ2-3, with 10 bases identical to TRBD2. This CDR3 is 19 amino acids long. Unmatched junction bases numbered 13, after V lost 2 bases and J lost 2 bases. Germline values: CDR1 SGHVS, CDR2 FQNEAQ. CDR3 in amino acids: CASSLLPLTSGRPTDTQYF. CDR3 sequence (DNA): TGTGCCAGCAGCTTACTCCCCCTGACTAGCGGGCGACCCACAGATACGCAGTATTTT. Filled out from reference TRBV7-8 and TRBJ2-3, the complete variable domain reads GAGVSQSPRYKVAKRGQDVALRCDPISGHVSLFWYQQALGQGPEFLTYFQNEAQLDKSGLPSDRFFAERPEGSVSTLKIQRTQQEDSAVYLCASSLLPLTSGRPTDTQYFGPGTRLTVL.

The chain employs TRBV6-1 and TRBJ2-7, with TRBD1 matching 8 bases. CDR1 and CDR2 from the germline V gene are MNHNS and SASEGT. This CDR3 has 15 amino acids. V shed 4 bases, J shed 6 bases, and the junction held 11 bases outside the gene matches. The CDR3 region has the DNA TGTGCCAGCAGTGGACCGACAGGGGCAGGGGTCGAGCAGTACTTC. Translation gives CASSGPTGAGVEQYF.

V usage is TRBV5-6 and J usage is TRBJ1-2; weak D call: TRBD1 (6 bases). V was pared by 0 bases and J by 4 bases, with 25 bases between. The CDR3 has 19 amino acids. Per germline, CDR1 SGHDT and CDR2 YYEEEE. The CDR3: CASSLGSRQRGRPGYGYTF. As DNA, the CDR3 is TGTGCCAGCAGCTTGGGCTCCAGGCAGCGGGGGCGCCCCGGCTATGGCTACACCTTC.

The chain recombines TRBV6-4 with TRBJ1-1; TRBD1 might be the D (5 bases). The germline V gene has CDR1 MRHNA and CDR2 SNTAGT. The CDR3 is 15 residues long. V lost 5 bases and J 4 bases, leaving 17 bases between the germline ends. The CDR3: CASSKQAGRGTEAFF. The CDR3 DNA follows: TGTGCCAGCAGTAAGCAGGCGGGAAGGGGCACTGAAGCTTTCTTT.

The chain employs TRBV2 and TRBJ1-1; no reliable D call. This CDR3 comprises 14 residues. V shed 7 bases and J shed 0 bases, with 12 bases lying between them. CDR1 and CDR2 from the germline V gene are SNHLY and FYNNEI. The CDR3, as DNA: TGTGCCAGCATTTACCGGGGAATGAACACTGAAGCTTTCTTT. It encodes CASIYRGMNTEAFF.

This clone has a single count. The chain uses TRBV27 and TRBJ1-1, with TRBD1 as a possible D gene (6 bases). Trimming stripped 3 bases from V and 10 bases from J, with 12 bases between. The CDR3 is 12 residues long. The germline V gene encodes CDR1 MNHEY and CDR2 SMNVEV (reference sequence). The CDR3 DNA reads TGTGCCAGCAGTTTGGAGGGAGGGGGAGCTTTCTTT. The encoded protein is CASSLEGGGAFF.

The V gene is TRBV7-2, the J gene TRBJ2-3, with D unresolved. Germline V lookup: CDR1 SGHTA, CDR2 FQGNSA. Trimming stripped 7 bases from V and 0 bases from J, with 20 bases between. The CDR3 consists of 17 residues. The CDR3 sequence: CASILRPSVYSTDTQYF. Written as DNA, the CDR3 is TGTGCCAGCATCCTTCGCCCCAGCGTATATAGCACAGATACGCAGTATTTT.

The genes are TRBV4-2 and TRBJ2-7; 10 bases map to TRBD2. V shed 1 base, J shed 6 bases, and the junction held 12 bases outside the gene matches. Germline CDR1 and CDR2: LGHNA and YNFKEQ. The length of the CDR3 is 17 residues. CDR3 region: CASSQVNLAGDSREQYF. The CDR3 DNA follows: TGTGCCAGCAGCCAAGTCAACCTAGCGGGAGACTCTCGCGAGCAGTACTTC.

The chain combines TRBV6-5 with TRBJ1-1; no clear D. Germline CDR1 and CDR2: MNHEY and SVGAGI. There are 12 residues in the CDR3. V was shortened by 7 bases and J by 5 bases, with 11 bases between the two germline ends. The CDR3 DNA reads as TGTGCCAGCAACTCGGGGAGGACTGAAGCTTTCTTT. Translated, it gives CASNSGRTEAFF.

The rearrangement joins TRBV5-1 to TRBJ1-2; D might be TRBD1 (5 bases). Looked up from germline, CDR1 is SGHRS and CDR2 is YFSETQ. Trimming removed 0 bases at V and 4 bases at J, with 10 bases between. This CDR3 spans 14 amino acids. CDR3 in DNA: TGCGCCAGCAGCTTGGCTAGCGGGGGCTATGGCTACACCTTC. Its translation is CASSLASGGYGYTF.

The rearrangement links TRBV5-6 to TRBJ1-1; possible D gene TRBD1, 6 bases. The CDR3 extends over 16 amino acids. Germline assignment: CDR1 SGHDT and CDR2 YYEEEE. With 3 bases removed from V and 1 base from J, the gap between germline ends came to 16 bases. CDR3 sequence: CASSWGLRRGNTEAFF. For the CDR3, the DNA is TGTGCCAGCAGCTGGGGGCTCCGCAGGGGGAACACTGAAGCTTTCTTT.

This rearrangement joins TRBV6-1 to TRBJ2-7; TRBD1 matches at 7 bases. The CDR3 spans 16 residues. V was pared by 3 bases and J by 0 bases, with 8 bases of the junction left unmatched. Germline CDR1 reads MNHNS; CDR2 reads SASEGT. The CDR3 region is CASSDRGQPRSYEQYF. In DNA, the CDR3 is TGTGCCAGCAGTGACCGGGGACAGCCGCGCTCCTACGAGCAGTACTTC.

CDR3 in amino acids: CASSPQYSGNTIYF. CDR3 nucleotides: TGTGCCAGCAGCCCACAGTACTCTGGAAACACCATATATTTT. V and J are TRBV9 and TRBJ1-3; no firm D call. CDR1 SGDLS and CDR2 YYNGEE come from the germline V gene. V lost 4 bases and J lost 0, with 8 bases in between. The CDR3 has 14 residues.

The chain links TRBV6-5 to TRBJ2-7; D is ambiguous. Germline-derived CDR1 and CDR2 are MNHEY and SVGAGI. V was trimmed by 5 bases and J by 2 bases, leaving 13 bases between them. The CDR3 is 14 residues long. In DNA, the CDR3 is TGTGCCAGCAGTGGAGCGCCGTCAACCTACGAGCAGTACTTC. This sequence encodes CASSGAPSTYEQYF.

The chain employs TRBV6-5 and TRBJ1-5, with a possible D match to TRBD1 (5 bases). Trimming cost V 11 bases and J 4 bases, with 12 bases left between them. Germline CDR1 MNHEY, CDR2 SVGAGI. The CDR3 is 12 amino acids. The CDR3 nucleotides are TGTGCCGCGGGGGAGGGTAATCAGCCCCAGCATTTT. As protein: CAAGEGNQPQHF.

A remark on this clone: The same CDR3 can be traced to other DNA sequences in this sample. The chain has TRBV5-6 and TRBJ1-2, with D perhaps TRBD1 (5 bases). Per germline, CDR1 SGHDT and CDR2 YYEEEE. V lost 4 bases, J lost 4 bases, and 14 bases lay in between. The CDR3 is made up of 14 amino acids. This CDR3 reads CASSPGQGGYGYTF. The CDR3 DNA reads TGTGCCAGCAGCCCCGGGCAGGGCGGCTATGGCTACACCTTC.

This clone was counted once. This chain uses TRBV6-5 with TRBJ1-4, with a weak D call TRBD1 (6 bases). This CDR3 contains 15 residues. Trimming removed 7 bases at V and 1 base at J, with 13 bases between. Looked up from germline, CDR1 is MNHEY and CDR2 is SVGAGI. The CDR3 sequence is CASTPQGLTNEKLFF. The CDR3 region has the DNA TGTGCCAGCACCCCCCAGGGGTTAACTAATGAAAAACTGTTTTTT.

For this clone: One junction end disagrees with the germline gene, perhaps due to a read error. The chain links TRBV5-5 to TRBJ2-7, with TRBD1 matching over 9 bases. The CDR3 is made up of 12 amino acids. CDR1 and CDR2 from the germline V gene are SGHKS and YYEKEE (reference sequence). The chain's CDR3 is CASSLEVGTGLF. CDR3 nucleotide sequence: TGTGCCAGCAGCTTGGAGGTGGGGACAGGGCTTTTC.

V and J are TRBV7-9 and TRBJ1-2, with D unresolved. From germline, CDR1 is SEHNR and CDR2 FQNEAQ (reference sequence). Trimming took off 5 bases at V and 4 bases at J, with 20 bases between the two ends. This CDR3 region has 16 residues. The CDR3 spells CASSASFGVWAYGYTF. The CDR3 region has the DNA TGTGCCAGCAGCGCCTCTTTCGGGGTGTGGGCCTATGGCTACACCTTC.

The chain joins TRBV6-6 to TRBJ1-1; D may be TRBD1 (6 bases). The CDR3 is 15 residues long. V lost 0 bases to trimming and J lost 4 bases, with 12 bases between them. Germline V CDR1 and CDR2: MNHNY, SVGAGI (reference sequence). CDR3 sequence (DNA): TGTGCCAGCAGTTACTCGTTCAGGGGAAGCACTGAAGCTTTCTTT. Translation gives CASSYSFRGSTEAFF.

This clone appeared a few times. V is TRBV6-5 and J is TRBJ1-5, with 8 bases matching TRBD1. The CDR3 contains 14 residues. The germline CDR1 and CDR2 sequences are MNHEY and SVGAGI. V shed 5 bases, J shed 6 bases, and the junction held 6 bases outside the gene matches. CDR3 DNA sequence: TGTGCCAGCAGTCTGACAGGGGTTGGTCAGCCCCAGCATTTT. Translation gives CASSLTGVGQPQHF.

In this sample, this clone turned up once. This chain links TRBV2 with TRBJ2-3; a possible D gene is TRBD1 (6 bases). The germline CDR1 and CDR2 sequences are SNHLY and FYNNEI. V was trimmed by 7 bases and J by 2 bases, leaving 10 bases between them. This CDR3 is 13 amino acids long. The CDR3 sequence: CASMRQVTDTQYF. CDR3 DNA sequence: TGTGCCAGCATGCGACAGGTCACAGATACGCAGTATTTT.

In the case of this clone: The sample has other DNA sequences that encode this CDR3 too. The chain employs TRBV7-7 and TRBJ2-2, with 10 bases fitting TRBD1. Germline V gene lookup returns CDR1 SSHAT and CDR2 FNYEAQ (reference sequence). The CDR3 extends over 16 amino acids. The trim removed 5 bases at V and 5 bases at J, leaving 8 bases unmatched. In DNA form, the CDR3 reads TGTGCCAGCAGCCACCCAGACAGGGGGCTAACCGGGGAGCTGTTTTTT. Translated, it gives CASSHPDRGLTGELFF.

The J gene is TRBJ2-1, the V gene TRBV18; no clear D. The CDR3 is 12 residues long. Germline CDR1 reads KGHSH; CDR2 reads LQKENI. The germline V and J ends were trimmed by 3 bases and 8 bases, with 8 bases remaining between them. CDR3 nucleotides: TGTGCCAGCTCACCTCCAAATGATGAGCAGTTCTTC. It translates to CASSPPNDEQFF.

This clone was counted only a few times. The V and J genes are TRBV18 and TRBJ1-5, with 9 bases that match TRBD1. The CDR3 sequence is 16 residues long. V was pared by 0 bases and J by 6 bases, with 6 bases of the junction left unmatched. Germline CDR1 reads KGHSH; CDR2 reads LQKENI. CDR3 sequence reads: CASSPPGQGGGQPQHF. For the CDR3, the DNA is TGTGCCAGCTCACCACCGGGACAGGGAGGGGGTCAGCCCCAGCATTTT.

The chain combines TRBV7-9 with TRBJ2-7; D possibly corresponds to TRBD1 (6 bases). The V end lost 5 bases, the J end lost 2 bases, and 13 bases lay between the germline ends. The CDR3 has 14 amino acids. Germline values: CDR1 SEHNR, CDR2 FQNEAQ (reference sequence). CDR3 DNA sequence: TGTGCCAGCAGCCAGGGGCAGGCGACCTACGAGCAGTACTTC. Translating gives CASSQGQATYEQYF.

CDR3 residues: CASQSDRSLSYEQYF. For the CDR3, the DNA is TGTGCCAGCCAATCGGACAGGTCCTTATCCTACGAGCAGTACTTC. The chain employs TRBV6-1 and TRBJ2-7; 7 bases line up with TRBD1. Trimming took 8 bases from V and 1 from J; bases not matched to a gene: 11. The CDR3 extends over 15 amino acids. Germline V gives CDR1 MNHNS, CDR2 SASEGT.

The rearrangement uses TRBV9 and TRBJ2-7; 10 nucleotides line up with TRBD2. There are 17 residues in the CDR3. V shed 0 bases, J shed 5 bases, and the junction held 11 bases outside the gene matches. From germline, CDR1 is SGDLS and CDR2 YYNGEE. The chain's CDR3 is CASSVAPQRGGQDEQYF. Here the CDR3 DNA reads TGTGCCAGCAGCGTAGCTCCCCAGCGGGGGGGCCAGGACGAGCAGTACTTC.